The clone carrying this TCR beta chain was recorded a few times. Its antigen remains unidentified. V shed 3 bases and J 5 bases; nucleotides not matched to a gene: 5. The germline V gene encodes CDR1 DFQATT and CDR2 SNEGSKA (reference sequence). The CDR3 covers 15 residues. 5'RACE with constant-segment primers yielded barcoded, UMI-tagged TCR alpha and TCR beta cDNA libraries. TCRdb recomputed calls from the 5' RACE reads with MiXCR, one row per CDR3 protein. The data contain 550,000 to 600,000 distinct CDR3 sequences, less than 25% of them singletons. This entry belongs to a study of T-cell memory formation after mild COVID-19. Study-wide context: The TCR clusters were mostly specific to one donor.

Study results and caveats: Prior to infection, memory already included some responding clones, suggesting cross-reactive memory joined. Balance between CD4 and CD8 was seen in clones contracting day 15 to 85, and a CD4+ lean was seen in later expanders.

The clonotype comes from an adult woman who had mild COVID-19 (a few samples of this study predate the infection). Cell type and time point are not known. The rearrangement joins TRBV20-1 to TRBJ2-5; 14 nucleotides line up with TRBD2. Input material: PBMCs or a T cell subset sorted from them (not recorded which). In DNA form, the CDR3 reads TGCAGTGCTAGGACTAGCGGGAGGGCCAGCGAGACCCAGTACTTC. It yields the protein CSARTSGRASETQYF.